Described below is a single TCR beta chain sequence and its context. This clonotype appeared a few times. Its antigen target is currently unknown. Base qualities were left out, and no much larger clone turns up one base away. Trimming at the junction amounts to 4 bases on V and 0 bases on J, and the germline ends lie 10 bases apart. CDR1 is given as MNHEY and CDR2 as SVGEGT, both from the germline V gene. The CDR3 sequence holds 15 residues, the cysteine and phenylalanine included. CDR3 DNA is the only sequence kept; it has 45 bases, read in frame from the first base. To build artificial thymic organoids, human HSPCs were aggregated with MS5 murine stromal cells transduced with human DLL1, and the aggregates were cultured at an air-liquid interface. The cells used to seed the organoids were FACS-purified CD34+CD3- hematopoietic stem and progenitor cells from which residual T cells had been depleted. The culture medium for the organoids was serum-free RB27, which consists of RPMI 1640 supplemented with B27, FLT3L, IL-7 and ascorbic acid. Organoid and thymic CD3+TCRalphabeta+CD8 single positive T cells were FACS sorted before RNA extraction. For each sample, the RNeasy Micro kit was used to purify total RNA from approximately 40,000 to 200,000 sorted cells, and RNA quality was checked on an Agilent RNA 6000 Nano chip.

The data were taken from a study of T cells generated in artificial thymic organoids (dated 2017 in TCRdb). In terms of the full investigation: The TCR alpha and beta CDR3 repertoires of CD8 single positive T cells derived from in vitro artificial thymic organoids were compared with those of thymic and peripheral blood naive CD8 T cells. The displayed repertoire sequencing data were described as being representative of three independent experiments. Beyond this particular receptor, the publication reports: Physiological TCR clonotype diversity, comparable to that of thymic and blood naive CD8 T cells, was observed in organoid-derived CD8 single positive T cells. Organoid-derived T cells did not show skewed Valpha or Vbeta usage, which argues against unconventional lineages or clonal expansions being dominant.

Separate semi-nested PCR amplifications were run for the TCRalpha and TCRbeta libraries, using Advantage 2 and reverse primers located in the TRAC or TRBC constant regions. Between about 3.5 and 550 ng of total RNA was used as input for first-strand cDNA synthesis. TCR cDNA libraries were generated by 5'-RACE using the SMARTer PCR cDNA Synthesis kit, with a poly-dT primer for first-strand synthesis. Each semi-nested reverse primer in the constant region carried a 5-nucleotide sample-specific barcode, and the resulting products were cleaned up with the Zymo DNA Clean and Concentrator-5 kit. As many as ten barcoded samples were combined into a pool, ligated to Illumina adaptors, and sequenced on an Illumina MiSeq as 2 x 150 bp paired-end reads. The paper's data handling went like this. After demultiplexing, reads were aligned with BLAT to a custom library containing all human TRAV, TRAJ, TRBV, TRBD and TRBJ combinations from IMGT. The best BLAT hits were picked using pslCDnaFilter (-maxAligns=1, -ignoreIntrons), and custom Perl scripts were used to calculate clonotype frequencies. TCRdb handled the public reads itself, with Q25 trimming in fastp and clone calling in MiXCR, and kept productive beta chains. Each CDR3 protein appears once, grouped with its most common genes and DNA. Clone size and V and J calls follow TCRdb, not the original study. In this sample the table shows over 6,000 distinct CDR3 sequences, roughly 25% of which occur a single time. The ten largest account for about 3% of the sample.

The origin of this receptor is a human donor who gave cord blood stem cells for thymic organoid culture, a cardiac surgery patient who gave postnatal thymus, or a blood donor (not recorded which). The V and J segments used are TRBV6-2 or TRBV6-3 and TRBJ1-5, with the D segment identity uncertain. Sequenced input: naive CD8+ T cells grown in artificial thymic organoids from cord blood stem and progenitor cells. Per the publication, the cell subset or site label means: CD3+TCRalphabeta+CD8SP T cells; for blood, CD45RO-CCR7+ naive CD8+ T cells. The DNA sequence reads TGTGCCAGCAGTTTCCGGGGTTATAGCAATCAGCCCCAGCATTTT. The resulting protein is CASSFRGYSNQPQHF.